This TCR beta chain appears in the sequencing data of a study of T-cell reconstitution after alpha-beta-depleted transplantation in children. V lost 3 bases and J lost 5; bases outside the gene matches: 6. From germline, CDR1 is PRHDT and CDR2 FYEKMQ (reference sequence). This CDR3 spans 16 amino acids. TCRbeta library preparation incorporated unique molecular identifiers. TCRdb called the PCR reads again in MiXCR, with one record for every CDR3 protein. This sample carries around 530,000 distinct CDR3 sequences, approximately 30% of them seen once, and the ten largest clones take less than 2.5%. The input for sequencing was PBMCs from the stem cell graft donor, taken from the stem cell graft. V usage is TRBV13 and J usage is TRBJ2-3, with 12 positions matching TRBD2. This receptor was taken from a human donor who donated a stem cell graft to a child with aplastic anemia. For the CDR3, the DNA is TGTGCCAGCAGCTTCGACATGGGACTAGCGGGAGATACGCAGTATTTT. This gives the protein CASSFDMGLAGDTQYF.